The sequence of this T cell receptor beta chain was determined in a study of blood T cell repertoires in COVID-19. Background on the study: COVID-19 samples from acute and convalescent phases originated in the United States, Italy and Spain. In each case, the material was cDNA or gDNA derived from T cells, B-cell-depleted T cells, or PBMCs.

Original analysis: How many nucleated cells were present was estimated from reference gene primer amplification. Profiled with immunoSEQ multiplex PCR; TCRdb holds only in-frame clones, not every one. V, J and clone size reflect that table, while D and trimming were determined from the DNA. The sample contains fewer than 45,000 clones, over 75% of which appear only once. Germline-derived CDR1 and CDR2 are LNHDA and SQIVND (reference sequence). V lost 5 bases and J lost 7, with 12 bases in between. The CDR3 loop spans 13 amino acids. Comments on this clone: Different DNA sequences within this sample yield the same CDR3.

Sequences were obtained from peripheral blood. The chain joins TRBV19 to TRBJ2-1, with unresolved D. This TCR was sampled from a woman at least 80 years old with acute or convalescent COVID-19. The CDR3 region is CASSDRGRNEQFF. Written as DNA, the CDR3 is TGTGCCAGTAGTGACCGAGGTAGAAATGAGCAGTTCTTC.